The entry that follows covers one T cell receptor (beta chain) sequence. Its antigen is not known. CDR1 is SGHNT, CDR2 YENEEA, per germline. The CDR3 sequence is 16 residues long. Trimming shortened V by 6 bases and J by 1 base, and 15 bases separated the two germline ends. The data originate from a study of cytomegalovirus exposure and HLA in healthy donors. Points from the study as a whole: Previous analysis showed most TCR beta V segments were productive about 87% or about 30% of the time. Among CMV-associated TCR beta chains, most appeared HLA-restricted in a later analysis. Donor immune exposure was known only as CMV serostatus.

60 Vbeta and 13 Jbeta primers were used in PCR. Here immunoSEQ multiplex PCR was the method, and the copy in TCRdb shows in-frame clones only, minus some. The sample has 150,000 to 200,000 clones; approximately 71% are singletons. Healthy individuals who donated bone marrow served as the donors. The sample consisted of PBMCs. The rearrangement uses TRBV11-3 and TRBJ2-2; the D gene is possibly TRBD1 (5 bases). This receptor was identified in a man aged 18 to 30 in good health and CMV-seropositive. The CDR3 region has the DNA TGTGCCAGCAGTCCCCACTCTGGACAGAACACCGGGGAGCTGTTTTTT. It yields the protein CASSPHSGQNTGELFF.